This T cell receptor (beta chain) was sequenced in a study of control samples from healthy donors and cancer patients (dated by TCRdb to about 2020). As to this clone: The clone's antigen remains unknown. Base qualities are not at hand, and no much larger clone is one base apart.

Library preparation employed the immunoSEQ multiplex PCR assay. As stored in TCRdb, this immuneACCESS dataset retains in-frame rearrangements with V and J assigned. A fraction of the clones does not appear; measured against another copy, unresolved V genes explain less than half of the discrepancy, and the remainder lacks a known reason. This sample gives about 98,000 clones in total; approximately 81% of them show up just once. The leading ten clones occupy about 10% of the sample. The CDR3 covers 18 residues, taking in both the cysteine and the phenylalanine. The only DNA kept is the CDR3, 54 bases in frame from the first base. CDR1 and CDR2 are read off the germline V gene (reference sequence) as SGHNT and YYREEE. The junction carries 17 bases between V and J, which are trimmed by 4 bases and 0 bases respectively.

Recombination joined TRBV5-4 with TRBJ2-6; possibly the D gene is TRBD1, per 5 matching bases. This receptor was identified in a woman between 25 and 40 years old in good health. What was sequenced was blood. DNA sequence: TGTGCCAGCAGCCCTTGGGGCCAGCCTATCTCTGGGGCCAACGTCCTGACTTTC. Its translation reads: CASSPWGQPISGANVLTF.